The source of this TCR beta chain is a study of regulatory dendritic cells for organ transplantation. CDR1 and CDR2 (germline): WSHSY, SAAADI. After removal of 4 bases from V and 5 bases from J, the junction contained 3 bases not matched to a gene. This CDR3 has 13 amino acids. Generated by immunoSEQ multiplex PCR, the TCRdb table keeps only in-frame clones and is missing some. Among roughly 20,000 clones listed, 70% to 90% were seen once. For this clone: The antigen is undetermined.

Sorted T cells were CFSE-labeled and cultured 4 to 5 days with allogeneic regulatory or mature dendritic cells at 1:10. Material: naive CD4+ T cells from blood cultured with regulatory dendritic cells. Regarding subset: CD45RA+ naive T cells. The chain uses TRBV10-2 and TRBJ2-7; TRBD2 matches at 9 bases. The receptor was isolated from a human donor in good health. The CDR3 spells CASSASGIHEQYF. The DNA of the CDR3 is TGCGCCAGCAGTGCTAGCGGGATCCACGAGCAGTACTTC.